One and the same sample provided the 24 T cell receptor beta chains below, sequenced in a study of shared T cell receptors in the human thymus (dated by TCRdb to the early 2020s). Libraries were made using the immunoSEQ multiplex PCR assay. TCRdb retrieved this table from immuneACCESS and kept in-frame rearrangements only. Not all clones are present; in checked studies, unresolved V genes account for under half, and no reason is known for the remainder. A total of about 660,000 clones appear in this sample, roughly 88% of them only once. The ten largest account for around 0.01% of the sample. In addition, the sample was reused for a study of human thymus T cells.

Source material: thymocytes. The origin of the receptors is a boy under two years old with a congenital heart defect. Donor details come from another sample of the same person, matched by shared clones.

The genes are TRBV7-6 and TRBJ2-1, with 7 bases fitting TRBD2. Germline V gives CDR1 SGHVS, CDR2 FNYEAQ. This CDR3 is 13 amino acids long. V shed 5 bases and J 6 bases; nucleotides not matched to a gene: 4. This CDR3 is CASSARLANEQFF. The CDR3 DNA sequence: TGTGCCAGCAGCGCAAGACTAGCCAATGAGCAGTTCTTC.

This clone turned up a few times. The chain couples TRBV30 to TRBJ2-1; weak D call: TRBD2 (6 bases). The CDR3 length is 15 residues. The germline gives CDR1 GTSNPN, CDR2 SVGIG (reference sequence). V was shortened by 1 base and J by 0 bases, with 10 bases between the two germline ends. CDR3 nucleotide sequence: TGTGCCTGGAGTGCCGGGACTCCCTCCTACAATGAGCAGTTCTTC. This codes for CAWSAGTPSYNEQFF.

This chain connects TRBV7-2 to TRBJ2-1, with D perhaps matching TRBD2 (6 bases). This CDR3 has 15 residues. The germline gives CDR1 SGHTA, CDR2 FQGNSA. The V gene lost 7 bases and the J gene lost 2 bases, with 15 bases spanning the gap. CDR3 protein: CASNPGTETYNEQFF. The CDR3 region has the DNA TGTGCCAGCAACCCCGGGACTGAAACCTACAATGAGCAGTTCTTC.

V is TRBV9 and J is TRBJ2-7; possibly TRBD2 for D (6 bases). V was pared by 3 bases and J by 9 bases, with 19 bases between. The CDR3 is 14 residues long. The germline CDR1 and CDR2 sequences are SGDLS and YYNGEE. The CDR3 DNA is TGTGCCAGCAGCGCTCGGAGGGCGGTCTTTGGGCAGTACTTC. Translating gives CASSARRAVFGQYF.

This chain joins TRBV27 and TRBJ1-5; weak D call: TRBD1 (6 bases). Per germline, CDR1 MNHEY and CDR2 SMNVEV (reference sequence). V was pared by 5 bases and J by 1 base, with 15 bases between. This CDR3 comprises 16 residues. CDR3 coding DNA: TGTGCCAGCAGTACTACAGGGTCGAGGAGCAATCAGCCCCAGCATTTT. Its protein is CASSTTGSRSNQPQHF.

The V gene is TRBV14, the J gene TRBJ1-2; D ambiguous. Germline CDR1 reads SGHDN; CDR2 reads FVKESK. V gave up 1 base and J gave up 6 bases, with 15 bases separating them. The CDR3 spans 15 residues. CDR3 coding DNA: TGTGCCAGCAGCCAAGTGGACGGGAAGAGGCATGGCTACACCTTC. Translating gives CASSQVDGKRHGYTF.

This chain connects TRBV15 to TRBJ2-7; 12 positions match TRBD2. Trimming at V came to 0 bases and at J to 0 bases, leaving 9 bases not matched to a gene. This CDR3 is 19 amino acids long. Germline values: CDR1 LNHNV, CDR2 YYDKDF (reference sequence). The CDR3 nucleotides read TGTGCCACCAGCAGAGAGGCCCTAGCGGGAGGGAATTTCTCCTACGAGCAGTACTTC. Translating gives CATSREALAGGNFSYEQYF.

This clone came up once. This chain links TRBV4-2 with TRBJ2-3; TRBD2 aligns across 10 bases. CDR3 size: 20 residues. J gave up 4 bases and V 0 bases, and 16 bases lay outside the gene matches. Germline V lookup: CDR1 LGHNA, CDR2 YNFKEQ. CDR3 nucleotides: TGTGCCAGCAGCCAAGAGGGAGGTGGGCCTAGCGGGAGTCGGGCAGATACGCAGTATTTT. Translation: CASSQEGGGPSGSRADTQYF.

CDR3 in amino acids: CASSFGDRGSYEQYF. CDR3 bases: TGTGCCAGCAGCTTTGGGGACAGGGGGTCCTACGAGCAGTACTTC. J is TRBJ2-7 and V is TRBV7-9, with 11 bases matching TRBD1. Germline V gene lookup returns CDR1 SEHNR and CDR2 FQNEAQ (reference sequence). V dropped 3 bases and J dropped 1; count of bases not matched to a gene: 2. The CDR3 has 15 residues.

This clone came up a few times. V and J are TRBV18 and TRBJ2-3; D is unclear. Trimming removed 3 bases from V and 0 bases from J, with 4 bases in between. Germline CDR1 is KGHSH and CDR2 is LQKENI. The length of the CDR3 is 13 residues. Here the CDR3 reads CASSPESTDTQYF. CDR3 nucleotides: TGTGCCAGCTCACCCGAGAGCACAGATACGCAGTATTTT.

The chain couples TRBV27 to TRBJ1-2, with 7 bases identical to TRBD1. The V and J ends lost 5 bases and 4 bases, in that order; junction bases with no gene match: 4. This CDR3 has 13 amino acids. Germline loops: CDR1 MNHEY, CDR2 SMNVEV (reference sequence). The CDR3 protein is CASSLQGTYGYTF. In DNA form, the CDR3 reads TGTGCCAGCAGTCTACAGGGGACCTATGGCTACACCTTC.

This clone has a single count. This sequence joins TRBV5-5 and TRBJ2-6; no clear D gene. The germline gives CDR1 SGHKS, CDR2 YYEKEE (reference sequence). The CDR3 length is 17 residues. V lost 6 bases and J lost 1, with 17 bases in between. Here the CDR3 DNA reads TGTGCCAGCACCCAAACTCCCCATCGATCTGGGGCCAACGTCCTGACTTTC. Its translation is CASTQTPHRSGANVLTF.

The V call is TRBV30, the J call TRBJ1-2, with TRBD1 identical over 8 bases. The ends lost 5 bases at V and 8 bases at J; junction bases unmatched: 4. CDR1 and CDR2 (germline): GTSNPN, SVGIG (reference sequence). The CDR3 sequence is 11 residues long. The CDR3 loop is CAWGQGRGYTF. The CDR3 DNA follows: TGTGCCTGGGGACAGGGTCGAGGCTACACCTTC.

This rearrangement joins TRBV29-1 to TRBJ2-1; 8 nucleotides match TRBD1. This CDR3 spans 15 amino acids. V trimming: 6 bases; J trimming: 2 bases; junction bases outside the gene matches: 9. Per germline, CDR1 SQVTM and CDR2 ANQGSEA. CDR3 residues: CSVGSGTGAYNEQFF. In nucleotides, the CDR3 is TGCAGCGTCGGTTCCGGGACAGGAGCCTACAATGAGCAGTTCTTC.

The rearrangement links TRBV4-2 to TRBJ1-5; D may be TRBD1 (6 bases). Trimming stripped 4 bases from V and 3 bases from J, with 19 bases between. The CDR3 is 17 residues long. Germline CDR1 reads LGHNA; CDR2 reads YNFKEQ. CDR3 amino acids: CASSLTGAQGNNQPQHF. The DNA for the CDR3 is TGTGCCAGCAGCCTTACCGGGGCCCAGGGGAACAATCAGCCCCAGCATTTT.

This chain connects TRBV12-5 to TRBJ2-2, with TRBD1 identical over 7 bases. The CDR3 runs 15 residues. The J segment lost 0 bases and the V segment lost 6 bases, leaving 4 bases of the junction unmatched. Germline loops: CDR1 LGHNT, CDR2 FRNRAP. As DNA, the CDR3 is TGTGCTAGTGGCCCCGACAGGGCGAACACCGGGGAGCTGTTTTTT. Translated: CASGPDRANTGELFF.

The chain employs TRBV30 and TRBJ1-1; D ambiguous. The CDR3 contains 14 residues. V was trimmed by 0 bases and J by 0 bases, leaving 8 bases between them. CDR1 and CDR2 from the germline V gene are GTSNPN and SVGIG (reference sequence). CDR3 DNA: TGTGCCTGGAGTGTAGAGGCGGTGAACACTGAAGCTTTCTTT. Protein: CAWSVEAVNTEAFF.

The V and J genes are TRBV4-1 and TRBJ2-7, with TRBD2 identical over 7 bases. This CDR3 region has 19 residues. V lost 2 bases, J lost 0 bases, and 16 bases stayed unmatched. Germline V gene data show CDR1 as MGHRA and CDR2 as YSYEKL. The CDR3 nucleotides read TGCGCCAGCAGCCAACCCCGCCCCCAGACTAGCCTTAACTCCTACGAGCAGTACTTC. Encoded protein: CASSQPRPQTSLNSYEQYF.

The rearrangement links TRBV11-2 to TRBJ2-3; D call uncertain. Germline CDR1 and CDR2: SGHAT and FQNNGV. The CDR3 loop spans 14 amino acids. Trimming removed 1 base from V and 6 bases from J, with 11 bases in between. The CDR3 DNA reads TGTGCCAGCAGCTTAGCCGCGTCGTGGGATACGCAGTATTTT. Its translation is CASSLAASWDTQYF.

This chain joins TRBV11-2 and TRBJ2-2; D might be TRBD1 (6 bases). The germline V gene has CDR1 SGHAT and CDR2 FQNNGV. The CDR3 has 17 amino acids. Trimming cost V 8 bases and J 6 bases, with 25 bases left between them. CDR3 sequence (DNA): TGTGCCAGCGCCCTCCAAGTTGGGCTTGGGGGCGCCGGGGAGCTGTTTTTT. Translation: CASALQVGLGGAGELFF. Filled out from reference TRBV11-2 and TRBJ2-2, the complete variable domain reads EAGVAQSPRYKIIEKRQSVAFWCNPISGHATLYWYQQILGQGPKLLIQFQNNGVVDDSQLPKDRFSAERLKGVDSTLKIQPAKLEDSAVYLCASALQVGLGGAGELFFGEGSRLTVL.

This sequence joins TRBV25-1 and TRBJ2-1, with D tentatively TRBD1 (6 bases). The CDR3 runs 16 residues. Germline lookup yields CDR1 MGHDK and CDR2 SYGVNS. V was cut by 5 bases and J by 7 bases, with 21 bases left in between. For the CDR3, the DNA is TGTGCCAGCAGTTTGATCCGGGACACCCTAGGGAATGAGCAGTTCTTC. The encoded protein is CASSLIRDTLGNEQFF.

This chain uses TRBV19 with TRBJ1-1; D uncertain. V was trimmed by 6 bases and J by 1 base, leaving 9 bases between them. In germline, CDR1 is LNHDA, CDR2 SQIVND (reference sequence). This CDR3 spans 13 amino acids. In DNA form, the CDR3 reads TGTGCCAGTAGGGGAGCGGGGAACACTGAAGCTTTCTTT. As protein: CASRGAGNTEAFF. Using reference TRBV19 and TRBJ1-1 for the parts outside the CDR3, the full variable domain is DGGITQSPKYLFRKEGQNVTLSCEQNLNHDAMYWYRQDPGQGLRLIYYSQIVNDFQKGDIAEGYSVSREKKESFPLTVTSAQKNPTAFYLCASRGAGNTEAFFGQGTRLTVV.

V gene TRBV30 combines with J gene TRBJ1-2; perhaps TRBD1 as D (5 bases). V was pared by 7 bases and J by 5 bases, with 20 bases between. Germline V CDR1 and CDR2: GTSNPN, SVGIG (reference sequence). The CDR3 is made up of 14 amino acids. CDR3 amino acids: CASPVGAGRYGYTF. The CDR3, as DNA: TGTGCCTCCCCTGTCGGAGCAGGGCGGTATGGCTACACCTTC.

In its sample, this clone was seen once. The J gene is TRBJ2-2, the V gene TRBV11-2; 8 positions agree with TRBD2. V shed 10 bases, J shed 5 bases, and the junction held 6 bases outside the gene matches. The germline CDR1 and CDR2 sequences are SGHAT and FQNNGV. The CDR3 sequence is 13 residues long. This chain's CDR3 is CATSGGDTGELFF. In DNA, the CDR3 is TGTGCCACTTCCGGGGGGGATACCGGGGAGCTGTTTTTT.